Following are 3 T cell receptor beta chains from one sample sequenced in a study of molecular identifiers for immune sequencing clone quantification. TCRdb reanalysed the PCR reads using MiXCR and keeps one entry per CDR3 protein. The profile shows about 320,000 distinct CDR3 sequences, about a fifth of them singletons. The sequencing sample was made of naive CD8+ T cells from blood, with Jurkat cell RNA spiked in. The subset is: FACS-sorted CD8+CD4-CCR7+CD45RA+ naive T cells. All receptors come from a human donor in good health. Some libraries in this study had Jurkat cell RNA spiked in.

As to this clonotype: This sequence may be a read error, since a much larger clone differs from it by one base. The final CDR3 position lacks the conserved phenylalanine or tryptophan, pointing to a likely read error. CDR3 DNA: TGTGCCAGCAGCGGAACCGGGACTAGGCAAGAGACCCAGTACCTC. Its protein is CASSGTGTRQETQYL. The V and J genes are TRBV9 and TRBJ2-5, with TRBD2 matching over 8 bases. In germline, CDR1 is SGDLS, CDR2 YYNGEE. The CDR3 spans 15 residues. V was clipped by 3 bases and J by 2 bases; unmatched bases: 6.

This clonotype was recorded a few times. CDR3: CASSFVAGVVNEQFF. Written as DNA, the CDR3 is TGTGCCAGCAGTTTCGTAGCGGGAGTAGTGAATGAGCAGTTCTTC. The chain couples TRBV27 to TRBJ2-1; 9 nucleotides line up with TRBD2. The CDR3 runs to 15 residues. Unmatched junction bases numbered 7, after V lost 3 bases and J lost 7 bases. Germline V CDR1 and CDR2: MNHEY, SMNVEV (reference sequence).

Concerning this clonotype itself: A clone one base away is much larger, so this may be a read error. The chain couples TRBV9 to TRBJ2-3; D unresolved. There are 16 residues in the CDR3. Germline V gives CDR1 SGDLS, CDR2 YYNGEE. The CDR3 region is CVSSTPEALLTDTQYF. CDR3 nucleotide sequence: TGTGTCAGCAGCACCCCCGAGGCTCTCCTGACAGATACGCAGTATTTT.